A selection of T cell receptor beta chains follows, all from one sample in a study of T cell changes during pregnancy in multiple sclerosis. Assay used: immunoSEQ multiplex PCR; TCRdb lists only in-frame clones, some missing. The sample holds roughly 73,000 clones, around nine tenths seen once. Here the sequenced sample was peripheral blood, taken in the second trimester of pregnancy. Every receptor here comes from a female donor in good health, enrolled as a control in a pregnancy study. CDR3s include the opening cysteine and the closing phenylalanine or tryptophan. Each record gives: J gene, D gene, clone size, V gene, CDR3 protein, CDR3 DNA. The D gene is left open where the match is weak. A row's size may be missing; if present it is once, few, many or a size class.

TRBJ2-5,-,-,TRBV7-2,CASSLYAGQRRETQYF,TGTGCCAGCAGCTTATACGCCGGACAGCGCCGAGAGACCCAGTACTTC
TRBJ2-7,-,-,TRBV5-6,CASSLISGGEQYF,TGTGCCAGCAGCTTGATCTCGGGTGGGGAGCAGTACTTC
TRBJ2-1,-,-,TRBV13,CASSGDSNNEQFF,TGTGCCAGCAGCGGGGACTCCAACAATGAGCAGTTCTTC
TRBJ1-5,-,-,TRBV4-1,CASSQEDQVQPQHF,TGCGCCAGCAGCCAGGAAGATCAGGTTCAGCCCCAGCATTTT
TRBJ1-6,-,once,TRBV5-5,CASSLWFRENSPLHF,TGTGCCAGCAGCTTGTGGTTCAGGGAAAATTCACCCCTCCACTTT
TRBJ1-2,-,-,TRBV27,CATGVNYGYTF,TGTGCCACAGGGGTTAACTATGGCTACACCTTC
TRBJ2-2,-,-,TRBV7-8,CASSSPTYTGELFF,TGTGCCAGCAGCTCACCTACCTACACCGGGGAGCTGTTTTTT
TRBJ1-2,TRBD1,-,TRBV4-3,CASSQGKTGTANYGYTF,TGCGCCAGCAGCCAAGGGAAGACTGGGACAGCTAACTATGGCTACACCTTC
TRBJ1-6,-,-,TRBV18,CASSPSDTSPLHF,TGTGCCAGCTCACCTTCGGACACTTCACCCCTCCACTTT
TRBJ1-4,TRBD1,-,TRBV6-1,CASSDGQGAFNEKLFF,TGTGCCAGCAGTGACGGACAGGGGGCGTTTAATGAAAAACTGTTTTTT
TRBJ1-1,-,-,TRBV4-2,CASSSLLARRSNTEAFF,TGTGCCAGCAGCTCCCTCCTGGCTAGGAGGTCGAACACTGAAGCTTTCTTT
TRBJ1-1,TRBD1,-,TRBV4-3,CASSQGTGEGTEAFF,TGCGCCAGCAGCCAAGGGACAGGGGAAGGCACTGAAGCTTTCTTT
TRBJ2-3,TRBD2,-,TRBV5-1,CASSLSMGRGGADTQYF,TGCGCCAGCAGCTTGTCCATGGGGCGCGGGGGGGCAGATACGCAGTATTTT
TRBJ1-2,TRBD1,-,TRBV9,CASSRQGALGYTF,TGTGCCAGCAGCCGACAGGGGGCGCTTGGCTACACCTTC
TRBJ2-3,TRBD2,once,TRBV5-6,CASSSWGLAGSGADTQYF,TGTGCCAGCAGTTCCTGGGGGCTAGCGGGGTCGGGAGCAGATACGCAGTATTTT
TRBJ1-2,-,-,TRBV7-6,CASSLDPTLNGYTF,TGTGCCAGCAGCTTAGATCCCACTTTGAATGGCTACACCTTC
TRBJ2-3,TRBD2,-,TRBV7-9,CASSLAGGADTQYF,TGTGCCAGCAGCTTGGCGGGGGGTGCAGATACGCAGTATTTT
TRBJ1-6,-,-,TRBV5-4,CASSLRGGDSPLHF,TGTGCCAGCAGCCTCAGGGGTGGAGATTCACCCCTCCACTTT
TRBJ2-7,-,once,TRBV7-9,CASSEDLLTYEQYF,TGTGCCAGCAGCGAGGACTTGCTGACCTACGAGCAGTACTTC
TRBJ1-1,-,once,TRBV7-9,CASSPMRRGNTEAFF,TGTGCCAGCAGCCCAATGCGCCGAGGAAACACTGAAGCTTTCTTT
TRBJ1-2,TRBD1,once,TRBV7-8,CASSPDRALGDGYTF,TGTGCCAGCAGCCCGGACAGGGCGCTCGGAGATGGCTACACCTTC
TRBJ1-4,-,-,TRBV2,CASSGRGRVGEKLFF,TGTGCCAGCAGTGGCAGGGGAAGAGTGGGTGAAAAACTGTTTTTT
TRBJ2-7,TRBD1,once,TRBV7-9,CASSFRDSRDEQYF,TGTGCCAGCAGCTTTCGGGACAGCCGCGACGAGCAGTACTTC
TRBJ2-2,TRBD1,-,TRBV5-1,CASSLATGGTGELFF,TGCGCCAGCAGCTTGGCCACAGGGGGCACCGGGGAGCTGTTTTTT
TRBJ2-2,TRBD1,few,TRBV4-2,CASSHGTGGTGELFF,TGTGCCAGCAGCCATGGAACAGGGGGAACCGGGGAGCTGTTTTTT